The sample holds many counts of the clone carrying this T cell receptor (beta chain). Its antigen is currently unknown. MiXCR, applied by TCRdb to the reads, yields one record per CDR3 protein. The table lists about 110,000 distinct CDR3 sequences, about a tenth of them singletons, with roughly 31% in the top ten. These data come from a study of T cell repertoires in cytomegalovirus infection. Study information: Indications of both CMV infection and matching HLA type were provided by public TCR beta signatures. Notes on the study in general: Cumulative frequency (of public TCR beta family members) identified carriers of CMV plus the relevant HLA. Clonotypes of TCR beta that were HLA-C-restricted and CMV-specific dominated the ex vivo response.

The germline V gene has CDR1 SGHTA and CDR2 FQGNSA. CDR3 size: 14 residues. Trimming removed 5 bases at V and 5 bases at J, with 15 bases between. The genes are TRBV7-2 and TRBJ1-2, with D possibly matching TRBD1 (5 bases). The specimen was PBMCs, sequenced either directly or after in vitro stimulation (not recorded which). The origin of this receptor is a human donor in good health (CMV status not recorded). Some clones in this sample may be carry-over from other donors' samples. CDR3 amino acids: CASSPVGAGYGYTF. Here the CDR3 DNA reads TGTGCCAGCAGCCCCGTCGGGGCAGGGTATGGCTACACCTTC.